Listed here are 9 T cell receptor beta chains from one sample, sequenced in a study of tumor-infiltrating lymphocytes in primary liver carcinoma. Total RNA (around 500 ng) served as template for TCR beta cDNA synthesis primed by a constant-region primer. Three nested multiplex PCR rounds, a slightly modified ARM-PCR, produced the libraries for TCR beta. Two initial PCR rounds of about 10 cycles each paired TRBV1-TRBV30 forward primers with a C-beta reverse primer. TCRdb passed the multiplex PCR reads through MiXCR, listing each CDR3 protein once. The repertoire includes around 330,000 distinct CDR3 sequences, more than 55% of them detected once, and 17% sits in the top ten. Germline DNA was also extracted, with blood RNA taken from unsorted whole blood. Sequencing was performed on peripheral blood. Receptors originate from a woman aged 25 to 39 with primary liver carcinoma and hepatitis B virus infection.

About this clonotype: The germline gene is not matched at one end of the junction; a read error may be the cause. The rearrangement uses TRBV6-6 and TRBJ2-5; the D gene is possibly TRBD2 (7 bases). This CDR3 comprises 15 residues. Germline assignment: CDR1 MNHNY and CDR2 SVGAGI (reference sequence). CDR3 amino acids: CAGSSRRGAAETQYF. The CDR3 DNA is TGTGCCGGCAGTTCGCGTCGGGGGGCAGCGGAGACCCAGTACTTC.

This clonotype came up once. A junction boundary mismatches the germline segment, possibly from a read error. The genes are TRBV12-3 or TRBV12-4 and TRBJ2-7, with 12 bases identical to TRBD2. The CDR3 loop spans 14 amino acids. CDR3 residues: CTSSRLAGVYEQYF. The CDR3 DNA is TGTACCAGCAGCAGACTAGCGGGAGTCTACGAGCAGTACTTC.

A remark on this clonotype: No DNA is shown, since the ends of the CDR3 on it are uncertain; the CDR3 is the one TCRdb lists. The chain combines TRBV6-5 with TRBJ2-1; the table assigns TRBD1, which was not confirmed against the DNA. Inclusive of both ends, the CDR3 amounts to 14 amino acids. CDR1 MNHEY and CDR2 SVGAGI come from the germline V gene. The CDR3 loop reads CASCAWGQHNEQFF.

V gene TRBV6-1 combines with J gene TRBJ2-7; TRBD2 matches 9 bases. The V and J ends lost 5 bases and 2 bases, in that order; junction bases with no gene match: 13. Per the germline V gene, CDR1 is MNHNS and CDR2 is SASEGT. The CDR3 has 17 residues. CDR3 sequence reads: CASSFGTSRSPAYEQYF. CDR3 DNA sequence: TGTGCCAGCAGTTTCGGGACTAGCAGGAGCCCGGCCTACGAGCAGTACTTC.

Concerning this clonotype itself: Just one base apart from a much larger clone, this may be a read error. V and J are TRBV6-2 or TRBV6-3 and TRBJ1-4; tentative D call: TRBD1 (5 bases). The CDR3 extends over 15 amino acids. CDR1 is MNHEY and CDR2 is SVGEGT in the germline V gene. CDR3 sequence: CASSRRDGRNGKLFF. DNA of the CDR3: TGTGCCAGCAGTCGCCGGGACGGAAGAAATGGAAAACTGTTTTTT.

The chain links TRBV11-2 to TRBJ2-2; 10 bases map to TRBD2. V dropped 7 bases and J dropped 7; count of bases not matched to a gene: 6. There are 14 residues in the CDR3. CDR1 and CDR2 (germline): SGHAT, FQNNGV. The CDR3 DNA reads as TGTGCCAGCATGTCTAGCGGGAGCATCGGGGAGCTGTTTTTT. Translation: CASMSSGSIGELFF.

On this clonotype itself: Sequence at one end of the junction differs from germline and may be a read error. In nucleotides, the CDR3 is TGTGCCAGCAGCTTAGAGTCGGGGGCAGATACGCAGTGTTTT. Its translation is CASSLESGADTQCF. This rearrangement joins TRBV11-2 to TRBJ2-3; D may be TRBD1 or TRBD2 (6 bases each). This CDR3 is built from 14 residues. In germline, CDR1 is SGHAT, CDR2 FQNNGV.

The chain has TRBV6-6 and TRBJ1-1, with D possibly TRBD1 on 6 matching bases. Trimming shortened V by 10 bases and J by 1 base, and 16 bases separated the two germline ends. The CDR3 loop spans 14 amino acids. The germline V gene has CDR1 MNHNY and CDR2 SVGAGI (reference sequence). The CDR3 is CANSGGSKNTEAFF. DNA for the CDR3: TGTGCCAACTCCGGGGGCAGTAAGAACACTGAAGCTTTCTTT.

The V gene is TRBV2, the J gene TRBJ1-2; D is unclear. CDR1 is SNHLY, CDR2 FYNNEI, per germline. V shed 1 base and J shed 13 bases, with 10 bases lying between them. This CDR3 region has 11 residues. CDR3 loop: CASSEETVGTF. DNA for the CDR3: TGTGCCAGCAGTGAAGAAACGGTTGGCACCTTC. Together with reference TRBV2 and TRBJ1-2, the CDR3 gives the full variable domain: EPEVTQTPSHQVTQMGQEVILRCVPISNHLYFYWYRQILGQKVEFLVSFYNNEISEKSEIFDDQFSVERPDGSNFTLKIRSTKLEDSAMYFCASSEETVGTFGSGTRLTVV.